These 13 T cell receptor beta chains share one sample of origin, sequenced in a study of blood T cell repertoires in COVID-19. The repertoire was sequenced with immunoSEQ multiplex PCR; TCRdb's copy has only in-frame clones and lacks some. The sample shows some 260,000 clones, just over 90% of them seen only once. The sequenced sample was PBMCs or T cells enriched from blood (not recorded which). These receptors came from a woman aged 18-35 years who had recovered from COVID-19.

J is TRBJ2-1 and V is TRBV5-1, with unresolved D. Trimming removed 1 base at V and 0 bases at J, with 8 bases between. This CDR3 spans 15 amino acids. Germline loops: CDR1 SGHRS, CDR2 YFSETQ. CDR3 loop: CASSLYHSSYNEQFF. Written as DNA, the CDR3 is TGCGCCAGCAGCTTGTACCATAGCTCCTACAATGAGCAGTTCTTC.

V usage is TRBV7-6 and J usage is TRBJ1-1; D not certain. V lost 3 bases to trimming and J lost 1 base, with 6 bases between them. Germline-derived CDR1 and CDR2 are SGHVS and FNYEAQ. This CDR3 is 13 amino acids long. Here the CDR3 reads CASSLTRNTEAFF. CDR3 bases: TGTGCCAGCAGCTTGACACGGAACACTGAAGCTTTCTTT.

This chain connects TRBV18 to TRBJ2-7; 10 positions match TRBD2. Germline lookup yields CDR1 KGHSH and CDR2 LQKENI. The CDR3 has 16 residues. V lost 6 bases to trimming and J lost 2 bases; unmatched junction nucleotides: 10. CDR3 protein: CASSPRRLAGAYEQYF. CDR3 bases: TGTGCCAGCTCCCCGCGCCGGCTAGCGGGGGCCTACGAGCAGTACTTC.

This chain joins TRBV19 and TRBJ1-2; possibly TRBD1 for D (6 bases). This CDR3 is built from 12 residues. Germline CDR1 is LNHDA and CDR2 is SQIVND (reference sequence). The germline V and J ends were trimmed by 5 bases and 9 bases, with 13 bases remaining between them. CDR3: CASSLYRDSYTF. The DNA of the CDR3 is TGTGCCAGTAGTCTTTACAGGGACAGCTACACCTTC.

This clone was found once. The chain carries TRBV19 and TRBJ1-3; 9 nucleotides align to TRBD1. CDR1 LNHDA and CDR2 SQIVND come from the germline V gene (reference sequence). CDR3 length: 16 amino acids. The V segment lost 6 bases and the J segment 0 bases; nucleotides outside the gene matches: 6. For the CDR3, the DNA is TGTGCCAGTAGCAGCACAGGGGGCTCCTCTGGAAACACCATATATTTT. The encoded protein is CASSSTGGSSGNTIYF.

The rearrangement links TRBV13 to TRBJ1-6; 10 bases align to TRBD1. J gave up 7 bases and V 1 base, and 7 bases lay outside the gene matches. The CDR3 is 17 residues long. CDR1 and CDR2 from the germline V gene are PRHDT and FYEKMQ (reference sequence). The CDR3 sequence is CASSLVGTGEYNSPLHF. The CDR3 nucleotides are TGTGCCAGCAGCTTAGTCGGGACAGGGGAGTACAATTCACCCCTCCACTTT.

The chain joins TRBV11-2 to TRBJ1-1; D possibly corresponds to TRBD1 (5 bases). CDR3 length: 14 amino acids. Trimming cost V 5 bases and J 4 bases, with 14 bases left between them. Germline V gene data show CDR1 as SGHAT and CDR2 as FQNNGV. The CDR3, as DNA: TGTGCCAGCAGCCCCTACGGCAGGGTCACTGAAGCTTTCTTT. Its translation: CASSPYGRVTEAFF.

The V call is TRBV10-3, the J call TRBJ1-2; the D gene is possibly TRBD1 (6 bases). The length of the CDR3 is 17 residues. CDR1 and CDR2 (germline): ENHRY, SYGVKD. V lost 6 bases, J lost 4 bases, and 24 bases lay in between. The CDR3 nucleotides are TGTGCCATCAGCGCCGCGTTTCTGGCAGGGGAGAGCTATGGCTACACCTTC. It encodes CAISAAFLAGESYGYTF.

The rearrangement uses TRBV7-3 and TRBJ2-3; 8 positions match TRBD2. V shed 0 bases and J 1 base; nucleotides not matched to a gene: 3. This CDR3 region has 16 residues. Germline V gene data show CDR1 as SGHTA and CDR2 as FQGTGA. The CDR3 region is CASSLTQTSGTDTQYF. The CDR3 DNA is TGTGCCAGCAGCTTAACGCAGACTAGCGGCACAGATACGCAGTATTTT.

This chain links TRBV9 with TRBJ2-3; 7 positions match TRBD1. Germline V gives CDR1 SGDLS, CDR2 YYNGEE. With V trimmed by 1 base and J by 2 bases, 4 bases remained unmatched. The CDR3 spans 15 residues. The CDR3 nucleotides are TGTGCCAGCAGCGTATCGGGACAGCCCACAGATACGCAGTATTTT. Its translation: CASSVSGQPTDTQYF.

J is TRBJ1-1 and V is TRBV28; weak D call: TRBD1 (6 bases). V was clipped by 6 bases and J by 9 bases, with 17 bases between them. CDR1 is MDHEN, CDR2 SYDVKM, per germline. The CDR3 covers 13 residues. The DNA for the CDR3 is TGTGCCAGCAGGCGGGGGGATACAGGGAAAGCTTTCTTT. Translation: CASRRGDTGKAFF.

The chain is built from TRBV7-9 and TRBJ1-5, with 8 bases identical to TRBD1. The CDR3 has 16 residues. The germline gives CDR1 SEHNR, CDR2 FQNEAQ (reference sequence). The trim removed 5 bases at V and 1 base at J, leaving 7 bases unmatched. CDR3 bases: TGTGCCAGCAGCAACGGACAGGGAGGGAGCAATCAGCCCCAGCATTTT. This translates into CASSNGQGGSNQPQHF. Combining the CDR3 with reference TRBV7-9 and TRBJ1-5 gives the whole variable domain DTGVSQNPRHKITKRGQNVTFRCDPISEHNRLYWYRQTLGQGPEFLTYFQNEAQLEKSRLLSDRFSAERPKGSFSTLEIQRTEQGDSAMYLCASSNGQGGSNQPQHFGDGTRLSIL.

The chain joins TRBV6-5 to TRBJ2-1; 10 bases match TRBD2. J lost 10 bases, V lost 0 bases, and 9 bases had no gene match. This CDR3 comprises 16 residues. The germline gives CDR1 MNHEY, CDR2 SVGAGI. CDR3 sequence (DNA): TGTGCCAGCAGTTACTCTGGGCTAGCGGGAGCTTCCGAGCAGTTCTTC. Translation gives CASSYSGLAGASEQFF.